Shown below are 17 T cell receptor beta chains from a single sample sequenced in a study of identical twins. TCRdb used MiXCR to reprocess the 5' RACE reads, holding one entry per CDR3 protein. The repertoire consists of fewer than 450,000 distinct CDR3 sequences, with about 9% occurring once and the leading ten covering about 8.1%. Sequenced material: naive T cells sorted from blood. Every receptor here comes from a woman aged 50 to 60 in good health.

This clonotype came up a few times. The rearrangement joins TRBV30 to TRBJ1-2; the D gene is possibly TRBD1 (5 bases). This CDR3 is built from 12 residues. V shed 6 bases and J shed 6 bases, with 14 bases lying between them. The germline CDR1 and CDR2 sequences are GTSNPN and SVGIG (reference sequence). This CDR3 reads CACQTGLNGYTF. The CDR3 bases are TGTGCCTGTCAAACAGGATTAAATGGCTACACCTTC.

In its sample, this clonotype was seen many times. The chain couples TRBV5-1 to TRBJ2-6; weak D call: TRBD2 (5 bases). The germline V gene encodes CDR1 SGHRS and CDR2 YFSETQ. With 4 bases removed from V and 0 bases from J, the gap between germline ends came to 17 bases. The CDR3 is 18 residues long. CDR3 loop: CASSLLVAGYSGANVLTF. The CDR3 DNA reads TGCGCCAGCAGCCTACTGGTGGCGGGCTACTCTGGGGCCAACGTCCTGACTTTC.

The J gene is TRBJ2-1, the V gene TRBV15; no definite D call. The germline CDR1 and CDR2 sequences are LNHNV and YYDKDF (reference sequence). Between the trimmed V and J ends, which lost 9 bases and 4 bases, there was a span of 19 bases. CDR3 length equals 15 residues. In DNA form, the CDR3 reads TGTGCCACGTGGGGATTCTCTCCACAATACAATGAGCAGTTCTTC. Translating it yields CATWGFSPQYNEQFF.

The genes are TRBV5-1 and TRBJ2-3; 8 bases fit TRBD2. Germline V gives CDR1 SGHRS, CDR2 YFSETQ. Trimming at V came to 3 bases and at J to 2 bases, leaving 11 bases not matched to a gene. The length of the CDR3 is 17 residues. Here the CDR3 DNA reads TGCGCCAGCAGCTACGGACTAGCTAAGATCGACACAGATACGCAGTATTTT. Amino acids: CASSYGLAKIDTDTQYF.

This rearrangement joins TRBV7-6 to TRBJ2-1; TRBD2 aligns across 12 bases. Unmatched junction bases numbered 7, after V lost 7 bases and J lost 6 bases. The germline V gene encodes CDR1 SGHVS and CDR2 FNYEAQ. This CDR3 spans 15 amino acids. Here the CDR3 DNA reads TGTGCCAGCACCTCCGGACTAGCGGGACTCAATGAGCAGTTCTTC. Its protein product is CASTSGLAGLNEQFF.

This clonotype was detected ten times or more. The V gene is TRBV19, the J gene TRBJ1-6; D unresolved. The CDR3 totals 13 residues. V was shortened by 3 bases and J by 7 bases, with 7 bases between the two germline ends. The germline V gene encodes CDR1 LNHDA and CDR2 SQIVND (reference sequence). The DNA for the CDR3 is TGTGCCAGTAGTATTTCATGGAATTCACCCCTCCACTTT. Translated, it gives CASSISWNSPLHF.

The table lists this clonotype with a few counts. The V call is TRBV15, the J call TRBJ2-1, with no clear D. CDR1 and CDR2 (germline): LNHNV, YYDKDF (reference sequence). The CDR3 loop spans 15 amino acids. V lost 6 bases, J lost 0 bases, and 12 bases lay in between. CDR3 bases: TGTGCCACCAGACTACTCCTACACTCCTACAATGAGCAGTTCTTC. It translates to CATRLLLHSYNEQFF.

This clonotype was observed at least ten times. V is TRBV10-3 and J is TRBJ2-7; 12 bases are a match to TRBD2. The J segment lost 5 bases and the V segment lost 5 bases, leaving 7 bases of the junction unmatched. The CDR3 is 15 residues long. The germline gives CDR1 ENHRY, CDR2 SYGVKD. CDR3 sequence: CAISTLAGGPHEQYF. The CDR3 region has the DNA TGTGCCATCAGTACCCTAGCGGGAGGGCCCCACGAGCAGTACTTC.

This rearrangement joins TRBV5-1 to TRBJ2-5, with D perhaps being TRBD1 or TRBD2 (5 bases each). Per germline, CDR1 SGHRS and CDR2 YFSETQ. Between the trimmed V and J ends, which lost 5 bases and 2 bases, there was a span of 16 bases. The CDR3 sequence is 15 residues long. CDR3 residues: CASREGQRLQETQYF. In DNA form, the CDR3 reads TGCGCCAGCAGAGAGGGGCAAAGACTTCAAGAGACCCAGTACTTC.

The chain links TRBV5-1 to TRBJ2-6; 7 nucleotides match TRBD1. V shed 3 bases, J shed 0 bases, and the junction held 9 bases outside the gene matches. Germline V CDR1 and CDR2: SGHRS, YFSETQ. There are 18 residues in the CDR3. DNA of the CDR3: TGCGCCAGCAGCTCGATAGGGGGCCTAGTCTCTGGGGCCAACGTCCTGACTTTC. It translates to CASSSIGGLVSGANVLTF.

This clonotype was found a few times. The CDR3 sequence: CSVGELAGGFSYNEQFF. As DNA, the CDR3 is TGCAGTGTAGGTGAACTAGCGGGAGGTTTCTCCTACAATGAGCAGTTCTTC. The chain joins TRBV20-1 to TRBJ2-1; 12 nucleotides align to TRBD2. V lost 7 bases to trimming and J lost 0 bases; unmatched junction nucleotides: 10. The length of the CDR3 is 17 residues. Looked up from germline, CDR1 is DFQATT and CDR2 is SNEGSKA (reference sequence).

In this sample, this clonotype turned up a few times. This chain uses TRBV6-2 or TRBV6-3 with TRBJ2-3; 14 bases are shared with TRBD2. Germline CDR1 MNHEY, CDR2 SVGEGT. The CDR3 extends over 15 amino acids. The V and J ends lost 6 bases and 6 bases, in that order; junction bases with no gene match: 5. The CDR3 bases are TGTGCCAGCAGCCGGGGACTAGCGGGAGAGGATACGCAGTATTTT. This sequence encodes CASSRGLAGEDTQYF.

This clonotype was counted only a few times. The rearrangement links TRBV14 to TRBJ2-1, with a weak D call TRBD2 (6 bases). V dropped 1 base and J dropped 8 bases, with 15 bases sitting between them. The germline gives CDR1 SGHDN, CDR2 FVKESK. The CDR3 is made up of 15 amino acids. The CDR3 loop reads CASSQGGTRRDEQFF. Written as DNA, the CDR3 is TGTGCCAGCAGCCAAGGGGGGACTCGCAGGGATGAGCAGTTCTTC.

This clonotype has a count of ten or more. This chain links TRBV5-1 with TRBJ2-2, with a possible D match to TRBD1 (6 bases). V lost 6 bases to trimming and J lost 5 bases, with 11 bases between them. Germline assignment: CDR1 SGHRS and CDR2 YFSETQ. This CDR3 comprises 13 residues. DNA of the CDR3: TGCGCCAGCAACAGGGTTGGGACCGGGGAGCTGTTTTTT. Translation: CASNRVGTGELFF.

This clonotype came up many times. Germline and junction disagree at one end, which may indicate a read error. J is TRBJ1-1 and V is TRBV19; D unclear. CDR1 and CDR2 from the germline V gene are LNHDA and SQIVND (reference sequence). The CDR3 loop spans 17 amino acids. CDR3 DNA sequence: TGTGCCAGTAGTATAGTTGGCCGGGATTACCATAACACTGAAGTTTTCTTT. This sequence encodes CASSIVGRDYHNTEVFF.

A remark on this clonotype: Lacking the conserved final phenylalanine or tryptophan, this CDR3 likely reflects a read error. V is TRBV5-1 and J is TRBJ2-1; 7 nucleotides match TRBD2. Germline CDR1 reads SGHRS; CDR2 reads YFSETQ. The V and J ends lost 4 bases and 0 bases, in that order; junction bases with no gene match: 7. The CDR3 has 16 residues. Here the CDR3 reads CASSREGWGSYNEQFC. CDR3 nucleotide sequence: TGCGCCAGCAGCAGGGAGGGTTGGGGCTCCTACAATGAGCAGTTCTGC.

This chain links TRBV6-1 with TRBJ2-7; 7 nucleotides line up with TRBD1. With V trimmed by 1 base and J by 1 base, 1 base remained unmatched. This CDR3 comprises 14 residues. CDR1 and CDR2 from the germline V gene are MNHNS and SASEGT. The CDR3 sequence: CASSEDRGSYEQYF. For the CDR3, the DNA is TGTGCCAGCAGTGAAGACAGGGGTTCCTACGAGCAGTACTTC.